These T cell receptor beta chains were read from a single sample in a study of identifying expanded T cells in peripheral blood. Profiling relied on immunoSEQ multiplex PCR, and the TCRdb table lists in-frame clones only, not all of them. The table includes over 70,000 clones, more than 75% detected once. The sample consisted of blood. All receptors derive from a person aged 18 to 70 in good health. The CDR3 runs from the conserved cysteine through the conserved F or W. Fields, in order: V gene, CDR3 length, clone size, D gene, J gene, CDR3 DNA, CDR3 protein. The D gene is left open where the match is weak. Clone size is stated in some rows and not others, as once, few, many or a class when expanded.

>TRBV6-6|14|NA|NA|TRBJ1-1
TGTGCCAGCAGCTTACTCGGGTCAGGCGCTGAAGCTTTCTTT
CASSLLGSGAEAFF
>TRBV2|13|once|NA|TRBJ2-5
TGTGCCAGCAGTGAAGCCCCCCAAGAGACCCAGTACTTC
CASSEAPQETQYF
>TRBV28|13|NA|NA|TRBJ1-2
TGTGCCAGCAGTCCCCCGGCTAACTATGGCTACACCTTC
CASSPPANYGYTF
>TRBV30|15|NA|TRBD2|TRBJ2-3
TGTGCCTGGAGTCACTTGACGGGGGGGCCGGATACGCAGTATTTT
CAWSHLTGGPDTQYF
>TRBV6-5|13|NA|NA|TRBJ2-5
TGTGCCAGCAGCCGAACTAGGGGAGAGACCCAGTACTTC
CASSRTRGETQYF
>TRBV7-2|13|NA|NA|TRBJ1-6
TGTGCCAGCATGGGGAACCGAAATTCACCCCTCCACTTT
CASMGNRNSPLHF
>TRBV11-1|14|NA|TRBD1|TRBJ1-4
TGTGCCAGCAGCTCCGGGACAGGAGGTGAAAAACTGTTTTTT
CASSSGTGGEKLFF
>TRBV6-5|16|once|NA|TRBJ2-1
TGTGCCAGCAGTTATGTTGGTGGGGGGTCGTACAATGAGCAGTTCTTC
CASSYVGGGSYNEQFF
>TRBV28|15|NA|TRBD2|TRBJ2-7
TGTGCCAGCAGTTTCACCCGGACTAGCGGCTACGAGCAGTACTTC
CASSFTRTSGYEQYF
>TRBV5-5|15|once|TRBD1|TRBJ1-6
TGTGCCAGCAGCTTGACAGGGGTCGATAATTCACCCCTCCACTTT
CASSLTGVDNSPLHF
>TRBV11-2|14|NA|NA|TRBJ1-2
TGTGCCAGCAGCTTCCTAGACGGAGTACTTCGCTACACCTTC
CASSFLDGVLRYTF
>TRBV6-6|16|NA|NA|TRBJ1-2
TGTGCCAGCAGTTACTCAGTTGGCCAGAGTAACTATGGCTACACCTTC
CASSYSVGQSNYGYTF
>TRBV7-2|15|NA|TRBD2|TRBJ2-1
TGTGCCAGCAGCTTTAGCGGGGGGCAGTACAATGAGCAGTTCTTC
CASSFSGGQYNEQFF
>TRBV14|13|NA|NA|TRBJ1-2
TGTGCCAGCAGCCAAGATGTTAGCTACGGCTACACCTTC
CASSQDVSYGYTF
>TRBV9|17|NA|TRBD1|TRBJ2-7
TGTGCCAGCAGCCCTTCAGGGGGCGAAACCCCCTCCTACGAGCAGTACTTC
CASSPSGGETPSYEQYF
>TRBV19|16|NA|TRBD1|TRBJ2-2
TGTGCCAGTAGTAAACTACTACAGGGGATAGGCGGGGAGCTGTTTTTT
CASSKLLQGIGGELFF
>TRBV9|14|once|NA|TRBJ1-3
TGTGCCAGCAGCGTACGGGGTTCTGGAAACACCATATATTTT
CASSVRGSGNTIYF
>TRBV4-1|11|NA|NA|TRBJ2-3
TGCGCCAGCAGCCGAGGAGATACGCAGTATTTT
CASSRGDTQYF
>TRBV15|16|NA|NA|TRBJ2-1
TGTGCCACCAGCAGACCCCCCGGGACCAATTACAATGAGCAGTTCTTC
CATSRPPGTNYNEQFF
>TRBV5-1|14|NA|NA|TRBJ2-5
TGCGCCAGCAGCTTGACCGCGACGCAAGAGACCCAGTACTTC
CASSLTATQETQYF
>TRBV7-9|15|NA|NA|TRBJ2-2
TGTGCCAGCAGCTTCCGGGGCGATAACACCGGGGAGCTGTTTTTT
CASSFRGDNTGELFF
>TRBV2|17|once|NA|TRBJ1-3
TGTGCCAGCAGTACCCAAATCAGGGGATACTCTGGAAACACCATATATTTT
CASSTQIRGYSGNTIYF
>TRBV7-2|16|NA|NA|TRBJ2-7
TGTGCCAGCAGCTTAAGTACGGGGGCCCGCTCCTACGAGCAGTACTTC
CASSLSTGARSYEQYF
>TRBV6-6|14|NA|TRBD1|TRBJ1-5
TGTGCCAGCAGTGGACAGGGTAGGGGTCAGCCCCAGCATTTT
CASSGQGRGQPQHF
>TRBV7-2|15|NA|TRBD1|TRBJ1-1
TGTGCCAGCAGCTTACGACAGGGTCGGAACACTGAAGCTTTCTTT
CASSLRQGRNTEAFF
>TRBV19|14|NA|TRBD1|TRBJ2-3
TGTGCCACCGAGGGACAGGGGAATAAAGATACGCAGTATTTT
CATEGQGNKDTQYF
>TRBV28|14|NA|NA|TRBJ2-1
TGTGCCAGCAGTTTCAGAGGGATTGACAATGAGCAGTTCTTC
CASSFRGIDNEQFF
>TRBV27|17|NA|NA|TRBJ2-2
TGTGCCAGCAGTTTAATTCGGGGCACCGGAACTACCGGGGAGCTGTTTTTT
CASSLIRGTGTTGELFF
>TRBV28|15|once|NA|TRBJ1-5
TGTGCCAGCAGTTTATGGCCTTCCCGCAATCAGCCCCAGCATTTT
CASSLWPSRNQPQHF
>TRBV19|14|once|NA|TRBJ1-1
TGTGCCAGTAGTATGGAAACAGTGAACACTGAAGCTTTCTTT
CASSMETVNTEAFF
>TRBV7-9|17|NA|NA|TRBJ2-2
TGTGCCAGCAGCTTAGGGAGGGGGCGGCCGAACACCGGGGAGCTGTTTTTT
CASSLGRGRPNTGELFF
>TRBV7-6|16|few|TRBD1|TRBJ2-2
TGTGCCAGCAGCTTAGTTGGGACAGGGGCTGGCGGGGAGCTGTTTTTT
CASSLVGTGAGGELFF
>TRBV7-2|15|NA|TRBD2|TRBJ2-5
TGTGCCAGCAGACCTATGACTAGCGGGCTAGAGACCCAGTACTTC
CASRPMTSGLETQYF
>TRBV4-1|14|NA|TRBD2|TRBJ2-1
TGCGCCAGCAGGGAGGAAGGACTAGCGGGTGAGCAGTTCTTC
CASREEGLAGEQFF
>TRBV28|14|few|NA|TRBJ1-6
TGTGCCAGCAGGGGGCAGTCCTATAATTCACCCCTCCACTTT
CASRGQSYNSPLHF
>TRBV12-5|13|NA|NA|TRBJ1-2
TGTGCTAGTGGTTTGGCCGCGAGCTATGGCTACACCTTC
CASGLAASYGYTF
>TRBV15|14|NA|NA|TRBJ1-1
TGTGCCACCAGCAGAGATGCGACCCTAACTGAAGCTTTCTTT
CATSRDATLTEAFF
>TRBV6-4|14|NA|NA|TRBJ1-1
TGTGCCAGCAGTGTTGGGGGGGCGAACACTGAAGCTTTCTTT
CASSVGGANTEAFF
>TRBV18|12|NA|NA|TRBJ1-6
TGTGCCAGCTCACCGGTGGGTCCACCCCTCCACTTT
CASSPVGPPLHF
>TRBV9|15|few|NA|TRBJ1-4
TGTGCCAGCAGCGCCCGCATGGGCACCGCAGAAAAACTGTTTTTT
CASSARMGTAEKLFF
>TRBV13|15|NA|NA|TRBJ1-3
TGTGCCAGCAGCTTATCCACTCTCTCTGGAAACACCATATATTTT
CASSLSTLSGNTIYF
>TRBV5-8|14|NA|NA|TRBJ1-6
TGTGCCAGCAGCTCACAGGGTGGGAATTCACCCCTCCACTTT
CASSSQGGNSPLHF
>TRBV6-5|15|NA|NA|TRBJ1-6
TGTGCCAGCAGTTACGATGGACCTTACGGTTCACCCCTCCACTTT
CASSYDGPYGSPLHF
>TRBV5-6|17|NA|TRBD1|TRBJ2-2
TGTGCCAGCAGCACCCGTGACAGGGGGCTAGGCACCGGGGAGCTGTTTTTT
CASSTRDRGLGTGELFF